What follows are 24 T cell receptor beta chains derived from one specimen sequenced in a study of CD8 T cells in Susac syndrome. Random hexamers were used to reverse transcribe 0.5 to 1 ug of RNA. TCRdb recomputed calls from the immunoSEQ multiplex PCR reads with MiXCR, one row per CDR3 protein. The table has about 140,000 distinct CDR3 sequences, approximately 96% seen once; the top ten hold about 0.11%. Material: CD4+ T cells from PBMCs. The source is a human donor with multiple sclerosis.

This clonotype is medium-sized (0.01 to 0.1%) in the sample. This rearrangement joins TRBV7-9 to TRBJ2-2, with 8 positions matching TRBD2. The CDR3 is 16 amino acids. Germline V gives CDR1 SEHNR, CDR2 FQNEAQ (reference sequence). Trimming cost V 4 bases and J 6 bases; bases outside gene matches: 10. CDR3 DNA sequence: TGTGCCAGCAGCTACCCTCGCAGCGGGAGCCCCGGGGAGCTGTTTTTT. It codes for CASSYPRSGSPGELFF.

The chain has TRBV2 and TRBJ1-1, with D unclear. CDR1 is SNHLY and CDR2 is FYNNEI in the germline V gene. This CDR3 contains 12 residues. Trimming cost V 5 bases and J 1 base, with 5 bases left between them. CDR3 nucleotides: TGTGCCAGCAGTTCCCAGAACACTGAAGCTTTCTTT. Protein product: CASSSQNTEAFF.

The V call is TRBV20-1, the J call TRBJ1-2; D not resolved. From germline, CDR1 is DFQATT and CDR2 SNEGSKA (reference sequence). The CDR3 contains 13 residues. The V end lost 5 bases, the J end lost 8 bases, and 18 bases lay between the germline ends. This chain's CDR3 is CSAQKILGSGYTF. For the CDR3, the DNA is TGCAGTGCTCAGAAGATCCTGGGGAGCGGCTACACCTTC.

The V call is TRBV5-8, the J call TRBJ1-2, with TRBD1 matching 7 bases. CDR1 and CDR2 (germline): SGHTS, YDEGEE. Trimming at V came to 4 bases and at J to 7 bases, leaving 4 bases not matched to a gene. The CDR3 runs 12 residues. CDR3 region: CASSMTGLGYTF. The CDR3 nucleotides read TGTGCCAGCAGCATGACAGGGCTTGGCTACACCTTC.

V gene TRBV30 combines with J gene TRBJ2-6; D not resolved. The CDR3 consists of 13 residues. Germline CDR1 reads GTSNPN; CDR2 reads SVGIG (reference sequence). The V and J ends lost 3 bases and 0 bases respectively, with 3 bases between them. The DNA for the CDR3 is TGTGCCTGGAGGTCCTCTGGGGCCAACGTCCTGACTTTC. Translated: CAWRSSGANVLTF.

The chain joins TRBV24-1 to TRBJ2-1; D gene ambiguous. Germline assignment: CDR1 KGHDR and CDR2 SFDVKD. Deletions cut 3 bases from V and 7 bases from J, with 12 bases between. The CDR3 sequence is 14 residues long. The CDR3 loop is CATSDTPRRNEQFF. The CDR3 DNA reads TGTGCCACCAGTGATACCCCCCGCCGAAATGAGCAGTTCTTC.

V and J are TRBV5-1 and TRBJ2-3, with 7 bases lining up with TRBD2. This CDR3 contains 14 residues. Germline V gives CDR1 SGHRS, CDR2 YFSETQ. The trim removed 2 bases at V and 6 bases at J, leaving 6 bases unmatched. CDR3 loop: CASSFGGFPDTQYF. CDR3 DNA sequence: TGCGCCAGCAGCTTCGGGGGGTTTCCTGATACGCAGTATTTT.

J is TRBJ1-2 and V is TRBV7-3; 9 positions match TRBD1. The CDR3 extends over 15 amino acids. Germline CDR1 SGHTA, CDR2 FQGTGA. The V gene end was trimmed by 2 bases and the J gene end by 6 bases; junction bases not matched to a gene: 7. The CDR3 region has the DNA TGTGCCAGCAGCTTACACGGGACAGGGTCGGATGGCTACACCTTC. This gives the protein CASSLHGTGSDGYTF.

The chain joins TRBV12-3 or TRBV12-4 to TRBJ2-3; 9 positions agree with TRBD2. The CDR3 runs 14 residues. Trimming at V came to 8 bases and at J to 6 bases, leaving 9 bases not matched to a gene. CDR3: CASAVAGVEDTQYF. In nucleotides, the CDR3 is TGTGCCAGCGCTGTAGCGGGAGTCGAGGATACGCAGTATTTT.

The chain has TRBV29-1 and TRBJ2-2, with 14 bases matching TRBD2. Unmatched junction bases numbered 6, after V lost 4 bases and J lost 2 bases. CDR3 length: 17 amino acids. Germline V CDR1 and CDR2: SQVTM, ANQGSEA. CDR3 protein: CSVGGTSGRFNTGELFF. The CDR3 DNA is TGCAGCGTTGGAGGGACTAGCGGGAGATTTAACACCGGGGAGCTGTTTTTT.

J is TRBJ1-2 and V is TRBV20-1, with unresolved D. The CDR3 extends over 13 amino acids. Trimming left V 3 bases short and J 9 bases short, with 17 bases between. Germline V CDR1 and CDR2: DFQATT, SNEGSKA (reference sequence). CDR3 sequence: CSARELRWSSYTF. In DNA, the CDR3 is TGCAGTGCTAGGGAACTTAGATGGTCGAGCTACACCTTC.

In DNA, the CDR3 is TGTGCCAGCAGCTACCGGGACCCGACAGATACGCAGTATTTT. As protein: CASSYRDPTDTQYF. The rearrangement joins TRBV7-3 to TRBJ2-3, with D perhaps TRBD1 or TRBD2 (5 bases each). Germline-derived CDR1 and CDR2 are SGHTA and FQGTGA. This CDR3 comprises 14 residues. Trimming removed 4 bases at V and 3 bases at J, with 11 bases between.

V is TRBV6-5 and J is TRBJ1-2; tentatively, D is TRBD1 (6 bases). The CDR3 sequence is 17 residues long. V was shortened by 0 bases and J by 4 bases, with 18 bases between the two germline ends. Germline CDR1 reads MNHEY; CDR2 reads SVGAGI. CDR3 residues: CASSYSAVGGSGYGYTF. The CDR3 DNA sequence: TGTGCCAGCAGTTACTCGGCGGTGGGGGGCAGCGGCTATGGCTACACCTTC.

The chain couples TRBV4-3 to TRBJ1-1; no firm D call. Germline values: CDR1 LGHNA, CDR2 YSLEER. The CDR3 runs 13 residues. Trimming removed 1 base at V and 11 bases at J, with 14 bases between. CDR3 sequence reads: CASSQVQDRGAFF. CDR3 nucleotides: TGCGCCAGCAGCCAAGTTCAGGACCGTGGGGCTTTCTTT.

The CDR3 spells CASSQDRGLPSYNEQFF. In DNA form, the CDR3 reads TGTGCCAGCAGCCAAGATCGTGGCCTCCCCTCCTACAATGAGCAGTTCTTC. The chain combines TRBV3-1 with TRBJ2-1; D is undetermined. The V end was cut by 0 bases, the J end by 0 bases, with 12 bases between. Germline-derived CDR1 and CDR2 are LGHDT and YNNKEL (reference sequence). The CDR3 is 17 residues long.

The chain uses TRBV28 and TRBJ2-4, with 9 bases fitting TRBD1. CDR1 is MDHEN, CDR2 SYDVKM, per germline. Trimming at V came to 9 bases and at J to 6 bases, leaving 9 bases not matched to a gene. The CDR3 is 14 amino acids. The CDR3 sequence: CASWAGQGRNIQYF. Here the CDR3 DNA reads TGTGCCAGTTGGGCGGGACAGGGTCGAAACATTCAGTACTTC. The whole variable domain, remainder taken from reference TRBV28 and TRBJ2-4, is DVKVTQSSRYLVKRTGEKVFLECVQDMDHENMFWYRQDPGLGLRLIYFSYDVKMKEKGDIPEGYSVSREKKERFSLILESASTNQTSMYLCASWAGQGRNIQYFGAGTRLSVL.

The genes are TRBV6-6 and TRBJ1-5, with D perhaps TRBD1 (5 bases). V lost 4 bases to trimming and J lost 9 bases, with 10 bases between them. The CDR3 contains 12 residues. Germline V lookup: CDR1 MNHNY, CDR2 SVGAGI (reference sequence). CDR3: CASSWGDAPQHF. The DNA of the CDR3 is TGTGCCAGCAGTTGGGGCGACGCGCCCCAGCATTTT.

This chain joins TRBV9 and TRBJ1-4, with D tentatively TRBD1 (6 bases). The germline V and J ends were trimmed by 0 bases and 9 bases, with 12 bases remaining between them. There are 14 residues in the CDR3. Germline loops: CDR1 SGDLS, CDR2 YYNGEE. CDR3 residues: CASSVGDRPQKLFF. CDR3 DNA: TGTGCCAGCAGCGTAGGTGACAGGCCCCAAAAACTGTTTTTT.

The chain employs TRBV20-1 and TRBJ2-7; 8 bases match TRBD2. CDR1 and CDR2 (germline): DFQATT, SNEGSKA (reference sequence). The CDR3 covers 14 residues. After removal of 3 bases from V and 2 bases from J, the junction contained 6 bases not matched to a gene. DNA of the CDR3: TGCAGTGCTAGTATACTAGCGGTGACCTACGAGCAGTACTTC. Protein: CSASILAVTYEQYF.

For this clonotype: A junction end diverges from the germline sequence, so it may reflect a read error. The chain carries TRBV7-3 and TRBJ2-7; D is possibly TRBD1 (6 bases). In germline, CDR1 is SGHTA, CDR2 FQGTGA. The CDR3 is made up of 14 amino acids. In nucleotides, the CDR3 is TGTGCCAGCAGATTAAACGCAGGGGTGGGCGAGCAGTACTTC. Encoded protein: CASRLNAGVGEQYF.

V usage is TRBV12-3 or TRBV12-4 and J usage is TRBJ2-7; no clear D. The CDR3 is made up of 14 amino acids. The V and J ends lost 6 bases and 1 base respectively, with 13 bases between them. Here the CDR3 DNA reads TGTGCCAGCAGACCGACCTCTACATCCTACGAGCAGTACTTC. Its protein product is CASRPTSTSYEQYF.

This clonotype showed up just once. The chain is built from TRBV6-1 and TRBJ2-7; 13 bases line up with TRBD2. Germline CDR1 MNHNS, CDR2 SASEGT. With 6 bases clipped from V and 5 bases from J, the junction kept 1 base outside the gene matches. There are 13 residues in the CDR3. The CDR3 region has the DNA TGTGCCAGCAGGGGACTAGCGGGACACGAGCAGTACTTC. This encodes CASRGLAGHEQYF.

The rearrangement links TRBV27 to TRBJ2-7; 13 bases line up with TRBD2. Germline values: CDR1 MNHEY, CDR2 SMNVEV (reference sequence). V was pared by 8 bases and J by 3 bases, with 16 bases of the junction left unmatched. The CDR3 length is 18 residues. CDR3 sequence reads: CASLSTSGLAGARYEQYF. DNA for the CDR3: TGTGCCAGCCTATCAACCTCCGGACTAGCGGGGGCCCGCTACGAGCAGTACTTC.

V gene TRBV7-9 combines with J gene TRBJ2-2; no firm D call. The CDR3 totals 14 residues. The V and J ends lost 2 bases and 4 bases respectively, with 8 bases between them. Germline V CDR1 and CDR2: SEHNR, FQNEAQ (reference sequence). The CDR3 sequence is CASSLTPVTGELFF. The CDR3 coding sequence is TGTGCCAGCAGCTTAACACCAGTCACCGGGGAGCTGTTTTTT.